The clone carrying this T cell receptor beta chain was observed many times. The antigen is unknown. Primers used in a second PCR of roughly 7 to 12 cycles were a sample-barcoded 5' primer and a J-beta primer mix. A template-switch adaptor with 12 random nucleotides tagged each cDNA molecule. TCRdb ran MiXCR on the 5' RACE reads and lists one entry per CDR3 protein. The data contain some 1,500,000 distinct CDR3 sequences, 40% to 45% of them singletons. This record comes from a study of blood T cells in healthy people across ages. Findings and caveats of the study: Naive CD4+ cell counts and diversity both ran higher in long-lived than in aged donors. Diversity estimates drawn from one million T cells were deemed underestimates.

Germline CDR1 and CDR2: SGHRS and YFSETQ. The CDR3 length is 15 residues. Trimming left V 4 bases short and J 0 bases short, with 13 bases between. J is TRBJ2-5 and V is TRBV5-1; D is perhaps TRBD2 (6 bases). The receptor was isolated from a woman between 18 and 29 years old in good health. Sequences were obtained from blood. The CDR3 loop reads CASSVGLTYQETQYF. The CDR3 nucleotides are TGCGCCAGCAGCGTAGGACTAACGTACCAAGAGACCCAGTACTTC.